This T cell receptor (beta chain) was retrieved from a study of blood T cell repertoires in COVID-19. This CDR3 is 13 amino acids long. Trimming removed 5 bases at V and 2 bases at J, with 10 bases between. CDR1 SGHKS and CDR2 YYEKEE come from the germline V gene (reference sequence). Sequenced by immunoSEQ multiplex PCR; TCRdb stores in-frame clones only, minus some. The sample contains 120,000 to 150,000 clones, approximately 85% of which appear only once. This sequence was found in a man in his fifties with acute or convalescent COVID-19. The gene calls are TRBV5-5 and TRBJ1-1; a weak D match, TRBD1 (6 bases). The sequenced material came from peripheral blood. This CDR3 reads CASRQGYNTEAFF. The DNA for the CDR3 is TGTGCCAGCAGACAGGGATATAACACTGAAGCTTTCTTT. Drawing the rest from reference TRBV5-5 and TRBJ1-1, the complete variable domain is DAGVTQSPTHLIKTRGQQVTLRCSPISGHKSVSWYQQVLGQGPQFIFQYYEKEERGRGNFPDRFSARQFPNYSSELNVNALLLGDSALYLCASRQGYNTEAFFGQGTRLTVV.